A single sample is the source of the 30 T cell receptor beta chains below, sequenced in a study of cytomegalovirus exposure and HLA in healthy donors. Amplification used 60 Vbeta primers and 13 Jbeta primers. Generated by immunoSEQ multiplex PCR, the TCRdb table keeps only in-frame clones and is missing some. The data show more than 90,000 clones, over 70% seen once. The sample consisted of PBMCs. Source of these receptors: a man aged 50-59 years in good health and CMV-seronegative.

J is TRBJ2-5 and V is TRBV7-9; D may be TRBD2 (5 bases). CDR3 length equals 14 residues. Trimming cost V 5 bases and J 10 bases, with 20 bases left between them. Germline CDR1 and CDR2: SEHNR and FQNEAQ (reference sequence). CDR3: CASSHEGSPQVQYF. The CDR3 DNA sequence: TGTGCCAGCAGCCACGAAGGGAGTCCTCAGGTCCAGTACTTC.

The count of this clone is one. The chain links TRBV6-4 to TRBJ2-7; tentatively, D is TRBD2 (5 bases). The CDR3 sequence is 16 residues long. In germline, CDR1 is MRHNA, CDR2 SNTAGT. Trimming took off 2 bases at V and 5 bases at J, with 19 bases between the two ends. The CDR3 protein is CASSDREQAPCDEQYF. The CDR3 coding sequence is TGTGCCAGCAGTGACAGGGAGCAGGCTCCTTGTGACGAGCAGTACTTC.

V usage is TRBV5-4 and J usage is TRBJ1-6; D not certain. This CDR3 comprises 14 residues. Germline loops: CDR1 SGHNT, CDR2 YYREEE (reference sequence). Trimming cost V 0 bases and J 7 bases, with 8 bases left between them. The CDR3 sequence: CASSLETGNSPLHF. The CDR3 DNA is TGTGCCAGCAGCTTGGAGACGGGGAATTCACCCCTCCACTTT.

A remark on this clone: One junction end disagrees with the germline gene, perhaps due to a read error. The rearrangement joins TRBV7-7 to TRBJ2-1, with a possible D match to TRBD2 (7 bases). The germline gives CDR1 SSHAT, CDR2 FNYEAQ (reference sequence). The CDR3 spans 16 residues. This chain's CDR3 is CASSSTTGGRYNEQFF. CDR3 sequence (DNA): TGTGCTAGCAGCTCGACCACGGGGGGCCGTTACAATGAGCAGTTCTTC.

This chain joins TRBV7-9 and TRBJ1-2, with 9 positions matching TRBD1. J gave up 2 bases and V 0 bases, and 10 bases lay outside the gene matches. Germline V gives CDR1 SEHNR, CDR2 FQNEAQ (reference sequence). This CDR3 has 18 amino acids. Here the CDR3 DNA reads TGTGCCAGCAGCTTAGCGCTTGCAACAGGGGGCGCGAACTATGGCTACACCTTC. Translated: CASSLALATGGANYGYTF.

This clone appeared a few times. The chain combines TRBV28 with TRBJ2-3, with D tentatively TRBD1 (6 bases). From germline, CDR1 is MDHEN and CDR2 SYDVKM. The CDR3 length is 12 residues. V lost 10 bases, J lost 9 bases, and 17 bases lay in between. The CDR3 is CATEGESRTQYF. The CDR3 nucleotides read TGTGCCACTGAGGGGGAAAGTAGAACGCAGTATTTT.

The chain recombines TRBV28 with TRBJ1-5, with 8 nucleotides matching TRBD1. Per germline, CDR1 MDHEN and CDR2 SYDVKM. V shed 5 bases and J 7 bases; nucleotides not matched to a gene: 7. This CDR3 contains 14 residues. CDR3 DNA sequence: TGTGCCAGCAGTCTCGGACAGGGCAGCCAGCCCCAGCATTTT. Encoded protein: CASSLGQGSQPQHF.

The CDR3 sequence: CASSLDGPTGSYGYTF. In DNA form, the CDR3 reads TGTGCCAGCAGCTTAGACGGGCCGACAGGGTCCTATGGCTACACCTTC. The J gene is TRBJ1-2, the V gene TRBV7-9; 7 nucleotides align to TRBD1. V shed 1 base, J shed 4 bases, and the junction held 9 bases outside the gene matches. The CDR3 spans 16 residues. CDR1 and CDR2 from the germline V gene are SEHNR and FQNEAQ (reference sequence).

This chain uses TRBV7-2 with TRBJ2-3, with D possibly matching TRBD2 (7 bases). V lost 10 bases and J lost 0, with 17 bases in between. The CDR3 runs to 15 residues. Germline CDR1 reads SGHTA; CDR2 reads FQGNSA. CDR3 nucleotides: TGTGCCATCGCCCCCGGGGGGCAGAGCACAGATACGCAGTATTTT. Translated: CAIAPGGQSTDTQYF.

The rearrangement uses TRBV5-1 and TRBJ2-3; the match to TRBD1 covers 11 bases. The germline gives CDR1 SGHRS, CDR2 YFSETQ. The junction had 6 bases not matched to a gene; V was cut back by 4 bases and J by 5 bases. This CDR3 has 15 residues. The CDR3 bases are TGCGCCAGCAGCCTGGGGACAGGGGGAGTAGATACGCAGTATTTT. This sequence encodes CASSLGTGGVDTQYF.

The chain carries TRBV19 and TRBJ1-6, with TRBD1 identical over 7 bases. Germline CDR1 and CDR2: LNHDA and SQIVND (reference sequence). The CDR3 is made up of 14 amino acids. Trimming took 5 bases from V and 7 from J; bases not matched to a gene: 5. CDR3 sequence (DNA): TGTGCCAGTAGTGACAGGGAAAGGAATTCACCCCTCCACTTT. This encodes CASSDRERNSPLHF.

The chain couples TRBV27 to TRBJ1-5; 7 bases agree with TRBD1. Trimming cost V 5 bases and J 6 bases; bases outside gene matches: 25. The CDR3 extends over 20 amino acids. Germline V gene lookup returns CDR1 MNHEY and CDR2 SMNVEV (reference sequence). The CDR3 DNA reads TGTGCCAGCAGTGCGTTACGACTATTACAGGGGACCCTCTTAATTCAGCCCCAGCATTTT. Amino acids: CASSALRLLQGTLLIQPQHF.

This clone was observed a single time. This sequence joins TRBV29-1 and TRBJ2-3; 14 positions match TRBD2. Germline V lookup: CDR1 SQVTM, CDR2 ANQGSEA. Trimming removed 6 bases from V and 3 bases from J; junction bases left unmatched: 5. The CDR3 length is 15 residues. CDR3 bases: TGCAGCGTAGATGGGACTAGCGGGAGAACAGATACGCAGTATTTT. Its translation is CSVDGTSGRTDTQYF.

There are a few counts of this clone. The J gene is TRBJ2-7, the V gene TRBV20-1, with D possibly being TRBD2 (6 bases). The length of the CDR3 is 10 residues. V was shortened by 6 bases and J by 6 bases, with 9 bases between the two germline ends. Germline lookup yields CDR1 DFQATT and CDR2 SNEGSKA (reference sequence). CDR3: CSAGDSEQYF. As DNA, the CDR3 is TGCAGTGCGGGGGACTCCGAGCAGTACTTC.

The rearrangement joins TRBV4-3 to TRBJ1-5; D unclear. The CDR3 totals 13 residues. Trimming took 0 bases from V and 7 from J, leaving 7 bases between them. Germline V CDR1 and CDR2: LGHNA, YSLEER. The DNA of the CDR3 is TGCGCCAGCAGCCAAGATCTAGGCCAGCCCCAGCATTTT. Translation gives CASSQDLGQPQHF.

The table lists this clone with a few counts. The chain combines TRBV7-2 with TRBJ2-7; 12 bases agree with TRBD2. The trim removed 7 bases at V and 2 bases at J, leaving 3 bases unmatched. Germline lookup yields CDR1 SGHTA and CDR2 FQGNSA. The CDR3 covers 14 residues. The CDR3 region is CASNLAGGTYEQYF. The CDR3 bases are TGTGCCAGCAACCTAGCGGGGGGGACCTACGAGCAGTACTTC.

A few counts support this clone. The chain links TRBV9 to TRBJ1-2; D remains ambiguous. There are 16 residues in the CDR3. V was cut by 4 bases and J by 0 bases, with 16 bases left in between. Germline assignment: CDR1 SGDLS and CDR2 YYNGEE. The CDR3 bases are TGTGCCAGCAGCCATAACTTTGACCTAGCTAACTATGGCTACACCTTC. Encoded protein: CASSHNFDLANYGYTF.

This clone was recorded a few times. The chain recombines TRBV14 with TRBJ2-2; the match to TRBD2 covers 10 bases. CDR1 is SGHDN and CDR2 is FVKESK in the germline V gene. The J segment lost 5 bases and the V segment lost 1 base, leaving 7 bases of the junction unmatched. The CDR3 spans 17 residues. The CDR3 region is CASSQVPSGRKTGELFF. CDR3 DNA: TGTGCCAGCAGCCAAGTACCTAGCGGGAGAAAGACCGGGGAGCTGTTTTTT.

The rearrangement joins TRBV6-5 to TRBJ2-1, with 7 bases lining up with TRBD1. CDR3 length: 14 amino acids. V dropped 6 bases and J dropped 6; count of bases not matched to a gene: 8. Germline CDR1 is MNHEY and CDR2 is SVGAGI. This chain's CDR3 is CASREPGQLNEQFF. The DNA of the CDR3 is TGTGCCAGCAGAGAGCCGGGACAGCTCAATGAGCAGTTCTTC.

The CDR3 region is CASSLAGQVDNEQFF. Written as DNA, the CDR3 is TGTGCCAGCAGCTTGGCAGGGCAGGTTGACAATGAGCAGTTCTTC. The chain carries TRBV5-6 and TRBJ2-1, with D perhaps matching TRBD1 (5 bases). Trimming stripped 0 bases from V and 5 bases from J, with 12 bases between. CDR1 is SGHDT, CDR2 YYEEEE, per germline. This CDR3 comprises 15 residues. Together with reference TRBV5-6 and TRBJ2-1, the CDR3 gives the full variable domain: DAGVTQSPTHLIKTRGQQVTLRCSPKSGHDTVSWYQQALGQGPQFIFQYYEEEERQRGNFPDRFSGHQFPNYSSELNVNALLLGDSALYLCASSLAGQVDNEQFFGPGTRLTVL.

The rearrangement joins TRBV27 to TRBJ1-2, with TRBD1 matching over 11 bases. The CDR3 sequence is 17 residues long. The germline CDR1 and CDR2 sequences are MNHEY and SMNVEV (reference sequence). Germline trimming cut 6 bases from V and 1 base from J; bases unmatched to any gene: 10. CDR3 sequence: CASRLRTGGFLNYGYTF. CDR3 nucleotides: TGTGCCAGCAGATTAAGGACAGGGGGCTTCCTTAACTATGGCTACACCTTC.

Written as DNA, the CDR3 is TGTGCCAGCAGTTCCGGGACAGCCCATGGCTACACCTTC. This encodes CASSSGTAHGYTF. The V and J genes are TRBV28 and TRBJ1-2; 7 bases fit TRBD1. Germline V CDR1 and CDR2: MDHEN, SYDVKM. The CDR3 has 13 amino acids. The V segment lost 4 bases and the J segment 6 bases; nucleotides outside the gene matches: 5.

On this clone itself: Other DNA sequences from this sample encode an identical CDR3 as well. V and J are TRBV5-8 and TRBJ1-5, with D tentatively TRBD1 (6 bases). Germline loops: CDR1 SGHTS, CDR2 YDEGEE. The CDR3 is 15 amino acids. V dropped 0 bases and J dropped 4 bases, with 11 bases sitting between them. CDR3 sequence (DNA): TGTGCCAGCAGCTTGGAAGAAGGGGGAAATCAGCCCCAGCATTTT. The encoded protein is CASSLEEGGNQPQHF.

This chain links TRBV7-2 with TRBJ1-2; 8 nucleotides align to TRBD1. Unmatched junction bases numbered 18, after V lost 6 bases and J lost 9 bases. This CDR3 spans 16 amino acids. CDR1 and CDR2 (germline): SGHTA, FQGNSA. This chain's CDR3 is CASSSGQGPFLESYTF. In DNA, the CDR3 is TGTGCCAGCAGTTCAGGACAGGGACCGTTTCTGGAGAGCTACACCTTC.

A single count supports this clone. This chain joins TRBV5-1 and TRBJ1-1; 7 positions match TRBD1. Germline assignment: CDR1 SGHRS and CDR2 YFSETQ. V gave up 0 bases and J gave up 4 bases; unmatched junction bases: 12. The CDR3 has 17 amino acids. CDR3 amino acids: CASSLEGTAVFGTEAFF. The CDR3, as DNA: TGCGCCAGCAGCTTGGAGGGGACAGCGGTCTTTGGCACTGAAGCTTTCTTT.

This rearrangement joins TRBV28 to TRBJ2-3, with 8 bases fitting TRBD2. In germline, CDR1 is MDHEN, CDR2 SYDVKM. The CDR3 runs to 16 residues. The trim removed 4 bases at V and 4 bases at J, leaving 10 bases unmatched. The CDR3 reads CASSSPGSGTADTQYF. CDR3 bases: TGTGCCAGCAGTTCCCCGGGTAGCGGGACCGCAGATACGCAGTATTTT.

The J gene is TRBJ1-5, the V gene TRBV5-8; the match to TRBD1 covers 7 bases. The CDR3 runs 15 residues. Trimming removed 2 bases from V and 2 bases from J; junction bases left unmatched: 4. Germline-derived CDR1 and CDR2 are SGHTS and YDEGEE. The DNA of the CDR3 is TGTGCCAGCAGCTTCGCGGGACAGCGCAATCAGCCCCAGCATTTT. Translation gives CASSFAGQRNQPQHF.

This clone came up a few times. The J gene is TRBJ2-5, the V gene TRBV10-2; D call uncertain. The CDR3 has 15 amino acids. Germline assignment: CDR1 WSHSY and CDR2 SAAADI. V was cut by 1 base and J by 4 bases, with 13 bases left in between. The CDR3 DNA follows: TGCGCCAGCAGTGAGTTTACACGGGTTCGAGAGACCCAGTACTTC. Its translation: CASSEFTRVRETQYF.

V and J are TRBV5-6 and TRBJ2-2, with 7 bases identical to TRBD1. CDR3 length: 16 amino acids. The germline gives CDR1 SGHDT, CDR2 YYEEEE. Trimming removed 5 bases from V and 4 bases from J; junction bases left unmatched: 11. The CDR3 bases are TGTGCCAGCAGTGCCCGGGACAGCTCCGGCACCGGGGAGCTGTTTTTT. Its protein is CASSARDSSGTGELFF.

This clone was detected once. The chain employs TRBV14 and TRBJ2-1, with 9 bases matching TRBD1. The CDR3 contains 17 residues. CDR1 SGHDN and CDR2 FVKESK come from the germline V gene. The V gene end was trimmed by 4 bases and the J gene end by 3 bases; junction bases not matched to a gene: 10. The CDR3 here is CASSRKPGQGNYNEQFF. The CDR3 region has the DNA TGTGCCAGCAGCCGAAAACCGGGACAGGGTAACTACAATGAGCAGTTCTTC.